This is a list of T cell receptor beta chains from one sample in a study of CD8+CD57+ T cells in acquired aplastic anemia. TCRdb passed the reads through MiXCR, listing each CDR3 protein once. The data show about 160,000 distinct CDR3 sequences, 45% to 55% seen once. Source material: sorted CD4+, CD8+, or CD8+CD57+ T cells (not recorded which) from PBMCs. Receptors originate from a human donor with aplastic anemia. The conserved cysteine and the conserved F or W are not part of the CDR3 here.

V gene	J gene	CDR3 protein
TRBV5-4	TRBJ2-7	ASNLRTGVSYEQY
TRBV20-1	TRBJ2-5	SAGWETQY
TRBV6-1	TRBJ1-5	ASSVGSPGQPQH
TRBV19	TRBJ1-1	ASSLQYRGEAF
TRBV7-8	TRBJ2-5	ASSGGGGAETQY
TRBV7-9	TRBJ2-7	ASSLGLAGGDEQY
TRBV9	TRBJ1-6	ASSALDSHNSPLH
TRBV20-1	TRBJ1-1	SARVPHGAF
TRBV7-9	TRBJ2-5	ASSLVTGETQY
TRBV27	TRBJ1-2	ASSLIGRGEDGYT
TRBV5-1	TRBJ2-1	ASSLDNGEQF
TRBV6-5	TRBJ1-1	ASSYSLTRGDTEAF
TRBV29-1	TRBJ2-7	SVELMGGTSYEQY
TRBV3-1	TRBJ1-2	ASSQPPPPSNYGYT
TRBV19	TRBJ1-2	ASSESGTANGGYT
TRBV9	TRBJ2-7	ASSVGPAGAVNYEQY
TRBV15	TRBJ1-2	ATRPKRQGAGGYT
TRBV19	TRBJ2-7	ASSTVGEQY
TRBV7-7	TRBJ2-2	ASSHRTGGFTGELF
TRBV19	TRBJ2-7	ASSSTGAAYEQY
TRBV29-1	TRBJ2-5	SVEVGVEETQY
TRBV12-5	TRBJ2-3	ASGLGADTQY
TRBV20-1	TRBJ2-2	SARPGLTNTGELF
TRBV24-1	TRBJ2-7	ATSEGSGRSEQY
TRBV19	TRBJ2-2	ASRLAGGELF
TRBV19	TRBJ2-5	ASSPRQGPEETQY
TRBV24-1	TRBJ1-2	ATSGPRNYGYT
TRBV7-9	TRBJ1-1	ASSLRVATGLEAF
TRBV7-2	TRBJ2-5	ASSLESRLETQY
TRBV6-5	TRBJ1-2	ASSYSATGRDGYT
TRBV19	TRBJ2-5	ASSQTTAYQETQY
TRBV5-8	TRBJ2-1	ASSFGGPSYNEQF
TRBV12-3/TRBV12-4	TRBJ2-7	ASRPTHEQY
TRBV7-9	TRBJ1-3	ASSFSGGDTIY
TRBV7-4	TRBJ2-3	ASSVTVPPRYDTQY
TRBV24-1	TRBJ2-5	ATSGAGGEAQY
TRBV29-1	TRBJ2-3	SVGDGSKSTQY
TRBV2	TRBJ2-6	ACEAGANVLT
TRBV19	TRBJ1-5	ASSMDRDRGKPQH
TRBV5-1	TRBJ2-3	ASSLVGTSIPDTQY
TRBV15	TRBJ2-5	ATSRDRGGETQY
TRBV2	TRBJ2-5	ASTRSFRETQY
TRBV2	TRBJ1-1	ASRLKTGGNTEAF
TRBV11-3	TRBJ1-1	ASSLVAGGATEAF
TRBV5-6	TRBJ1-5	ASSLASDQPQH
TRBV11-2	TRBJ2-7	ASSFTSGSYSYEQY
TRBV9	TRBJ2-2	ASSVGRISNTGELF
TRBV2	TRBJ1-2	ASSPRFAVYGYT
TRBV19	TRBJ2-3	ASSRDSPTSTDTQY
TRBV9	TRBJ2-1	ASSAGDSYNEQF
TRBV20-1	TRBJ2-5	SASPGVGETQY
TRBV7-7	TRBJ2-3	ASSSESTDTQY
TRBV10-3	TRBJ1-4	ATSVILGHRTTNEKLF
TRBV3-1	TRBJ2-3	ASSPGTGMGDTQY